This T cell receptor beta chain was obtained from a study of blood T cell repertoires in COVID-19. Study-wide context: COVID-19 samples from acute and convalescent phases originated in the United States, Italy and Spain. PBMCs, B-cell-depleted T cells, or T cells provided the cDNA or gDNA that made up the material.

CDR1 is MDHEN and CDR2 is SYDVKM in the germline V gene. The CDR3 sequence is 15 residues long. The V end lost 6 bases, the J end lost 6 bases, and 19 bases lay between the germline ends. Original processing notes: For nucleated cells, counts were estimated from reference gene primer amplification. Repertoires were generated with immunoSEQ multiplex PCR, while TCRdb's copy carries only in-frame clones and drops some. The DNA gave D and trimming, while V, J and clone size come from that table. The table has 120,000 or so clones, about 86% seen once. The sample taken for sequencing was peripheral blood. This sequence was found in a woman in her fifties or sixties with active or convalescent COVID-19. The rearrangement joins TRBV28 to TRBJ2-3; no firm D call. The CDR3 loop reads CASRDPRGVSDTQYF. CDR3 nucleotides: TGTGCCAGCAGGGATCCTAGAGGTGTCTCGGATACGCAGTATTTT.